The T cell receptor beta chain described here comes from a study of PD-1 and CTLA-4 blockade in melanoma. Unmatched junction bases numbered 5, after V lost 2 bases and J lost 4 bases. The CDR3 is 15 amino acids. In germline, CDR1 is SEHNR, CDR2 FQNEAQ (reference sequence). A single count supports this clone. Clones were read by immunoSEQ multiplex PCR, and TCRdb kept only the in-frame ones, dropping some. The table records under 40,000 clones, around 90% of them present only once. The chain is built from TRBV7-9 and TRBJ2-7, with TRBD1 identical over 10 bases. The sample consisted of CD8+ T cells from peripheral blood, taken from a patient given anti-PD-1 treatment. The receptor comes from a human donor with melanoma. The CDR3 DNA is TGTGCCAGCAGCTTAAGGGACAGGGGAATTTACGAGCAGTACTTC. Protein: CASSLRDRGIYEQYF.